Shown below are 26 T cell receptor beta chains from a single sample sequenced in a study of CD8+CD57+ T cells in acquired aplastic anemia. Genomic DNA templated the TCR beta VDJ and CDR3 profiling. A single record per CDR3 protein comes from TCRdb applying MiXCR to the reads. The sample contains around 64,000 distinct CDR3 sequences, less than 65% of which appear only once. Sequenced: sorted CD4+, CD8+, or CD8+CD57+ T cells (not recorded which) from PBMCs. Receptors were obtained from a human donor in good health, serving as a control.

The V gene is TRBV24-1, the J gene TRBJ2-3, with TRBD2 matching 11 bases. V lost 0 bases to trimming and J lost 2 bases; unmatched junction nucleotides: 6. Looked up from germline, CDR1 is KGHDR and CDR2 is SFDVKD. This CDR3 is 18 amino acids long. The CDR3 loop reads CATSDLQATSGVTDTQYF. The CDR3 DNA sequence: TGTGCCACCAGTGATTTGCAGGCGACTAGCGGGGTCACAGATACGCAGTATTTT.

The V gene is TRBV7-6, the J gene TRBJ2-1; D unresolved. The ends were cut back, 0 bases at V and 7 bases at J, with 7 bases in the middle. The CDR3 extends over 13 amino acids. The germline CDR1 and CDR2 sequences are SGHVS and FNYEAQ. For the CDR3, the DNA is TGTGCCAGCAGCTTAGCTGAGGAAAATGAGCAGTTCTTC. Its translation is CASSLAEENEQFF. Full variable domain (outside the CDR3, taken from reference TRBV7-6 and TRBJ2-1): GAGVSQSPRYKVTKRGQDVALRCDPISGHVSLYWYRQALGQGPEFLTYFNYEAQQDKSGLPNDRFSAERPEGSISTLTIQRTEQRDSAMYRCASSLAEENEQFFGPGTRLTVL.

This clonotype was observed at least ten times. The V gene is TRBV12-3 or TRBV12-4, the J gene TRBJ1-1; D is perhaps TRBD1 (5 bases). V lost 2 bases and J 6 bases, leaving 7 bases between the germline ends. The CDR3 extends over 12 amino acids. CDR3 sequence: CASSLIGAEAFF. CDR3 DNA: TGTGCCAGCAGTTTAATAGGGGCTGAAGCTTTCTTT.

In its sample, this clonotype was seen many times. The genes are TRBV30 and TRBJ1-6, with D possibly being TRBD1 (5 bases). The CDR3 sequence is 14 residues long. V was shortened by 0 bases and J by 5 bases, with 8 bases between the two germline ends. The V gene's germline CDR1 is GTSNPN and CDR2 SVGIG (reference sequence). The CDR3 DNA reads TGTGCCTGGAGTGTAGCAGGGAATAATTCACCCCTCCACTTT. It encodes CAWSVAGNNSPLHF.

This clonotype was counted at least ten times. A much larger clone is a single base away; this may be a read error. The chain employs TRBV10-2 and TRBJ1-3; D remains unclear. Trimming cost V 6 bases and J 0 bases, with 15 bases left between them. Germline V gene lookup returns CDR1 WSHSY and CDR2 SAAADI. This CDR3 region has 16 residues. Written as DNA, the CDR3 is TGCGCCAGCAGGATGGAGACTACGCGCTCTGGAAACACCATATATTTT. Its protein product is CASRMETTRSGNTIYF.

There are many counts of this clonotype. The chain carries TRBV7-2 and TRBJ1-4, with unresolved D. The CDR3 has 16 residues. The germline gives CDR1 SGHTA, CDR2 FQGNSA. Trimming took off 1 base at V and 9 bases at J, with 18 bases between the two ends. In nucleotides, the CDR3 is TGTGCCAGCAGCTTAGGGCAAGTACCCCACACGAAAAAACTGTTTTTT. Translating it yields CASSLGQVPHTKKLFF.

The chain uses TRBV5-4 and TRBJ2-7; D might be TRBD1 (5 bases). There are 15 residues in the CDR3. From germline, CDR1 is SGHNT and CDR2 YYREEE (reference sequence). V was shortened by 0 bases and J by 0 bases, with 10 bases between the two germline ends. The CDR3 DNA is TGTGCCAGCAGCTTGGCGGAGCAGGGCTCCTACGAGCAGTACTTC. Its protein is CASSLAEQGSYEQYF.

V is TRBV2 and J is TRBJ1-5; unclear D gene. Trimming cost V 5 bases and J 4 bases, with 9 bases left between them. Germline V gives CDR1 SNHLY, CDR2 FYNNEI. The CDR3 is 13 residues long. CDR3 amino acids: CASSLYSNQPQHF. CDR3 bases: TGTGCCAGCAGTCTCTACTCTAATCAGCCCCAGCATTTT.

The chain's CDR3 is CSVKRGENSPLHF. Here the CDR3 DNA reads TGCAGTGTTAAGCGCGGGGAGAATTCACCCCTCCACTTT. This chain connects TRBV20-1 to TRBJ1-6, with no clear D. The CDR3 totals 13 residues. Germline CDR1 DFQATT, CDR2 SNEGSKA (reference sequence). Trimming left V 7 bases short and J 7 bases short, with 14 bases between.

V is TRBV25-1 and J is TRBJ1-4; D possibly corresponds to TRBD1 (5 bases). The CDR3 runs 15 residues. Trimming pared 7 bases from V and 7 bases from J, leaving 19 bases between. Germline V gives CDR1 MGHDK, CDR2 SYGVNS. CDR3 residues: CASTDLGPGGEKLFF. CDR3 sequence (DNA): TGTGCCAGCACCGACCTAGGGCCTGGGGGTGAAAAACTGTTTTTT.

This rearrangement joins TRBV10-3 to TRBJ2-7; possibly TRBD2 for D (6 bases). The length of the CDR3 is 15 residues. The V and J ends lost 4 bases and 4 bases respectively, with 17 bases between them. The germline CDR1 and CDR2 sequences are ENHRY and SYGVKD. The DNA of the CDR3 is TGTGCCATCAGTGCGCGGGGACCAACCCGGTACGAGCAGTACTTC. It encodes CAISARGPTRYEQYF.

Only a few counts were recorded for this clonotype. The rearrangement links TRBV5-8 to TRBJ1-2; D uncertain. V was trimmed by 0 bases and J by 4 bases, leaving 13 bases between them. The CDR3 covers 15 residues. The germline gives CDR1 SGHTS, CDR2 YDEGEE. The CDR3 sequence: CASSLGGGGSYGYTF. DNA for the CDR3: TGTGCCAGCAGCTTGGGGGGAGGTGGTAGCTATGGCTACACCTTC. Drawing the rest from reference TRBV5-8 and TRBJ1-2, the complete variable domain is EAGVTQSPTHLIKTRGQQATLRCSPISGHTSVYWYQQALGLGLQFLLWYDEGEERNRGNFPPRFSGRQFPNYSSELNVNALELEDSALYLCASSLGGGGSYGYTFGSGTRLTVV.

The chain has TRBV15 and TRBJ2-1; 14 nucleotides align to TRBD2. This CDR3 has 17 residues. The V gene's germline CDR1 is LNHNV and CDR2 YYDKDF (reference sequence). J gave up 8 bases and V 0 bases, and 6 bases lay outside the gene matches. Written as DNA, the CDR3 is TGTGCCACCAGCAGAGATTTGACTAGCGGGAGGGTCCATGAGCAGTTCTTC. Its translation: CATSRDLTSGRVHEQFF.

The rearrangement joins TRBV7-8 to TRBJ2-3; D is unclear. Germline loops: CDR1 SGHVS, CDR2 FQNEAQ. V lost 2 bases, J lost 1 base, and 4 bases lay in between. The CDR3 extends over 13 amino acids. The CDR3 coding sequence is TGTGCCAGCAGCTTATTAGGCACAGATACGCAGTATTTT. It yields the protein CASSLLGTDTQYF.

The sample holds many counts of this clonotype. Here the CDR3 DNA reads TGCGCCAGCAGTCCGGGAGGAGGAACTGAAGCTTTCTTT. As protein: CASSPGGGTEAFF. The chain combines TRBV10-1 with TRBJ1-1; the D is unclear. Germline lookup yields CDR1 WNHNN and CDR2 SYGVQD (reference sequence). The CDR3 sequence is 13 residues long. V gave up 5 bases and J gave up 5 bases, with 12 bases separating them.

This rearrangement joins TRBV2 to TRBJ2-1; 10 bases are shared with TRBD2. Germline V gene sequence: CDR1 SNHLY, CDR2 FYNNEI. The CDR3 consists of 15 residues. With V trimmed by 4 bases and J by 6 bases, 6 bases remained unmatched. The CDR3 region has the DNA TGTGCCAGCAGTGGGGCTAGCGGGAGAACCAATGAGCAGTTCTTC. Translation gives CASSGASGRTNEQFF.

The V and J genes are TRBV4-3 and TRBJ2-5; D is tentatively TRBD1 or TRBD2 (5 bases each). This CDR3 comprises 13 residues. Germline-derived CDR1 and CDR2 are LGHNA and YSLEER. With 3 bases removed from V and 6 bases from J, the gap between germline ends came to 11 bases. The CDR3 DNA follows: TGCGCCAGCAGCCAGTCCCAGGGACAGACCCAGTACTTC. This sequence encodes CASSQSQGQTQYF.

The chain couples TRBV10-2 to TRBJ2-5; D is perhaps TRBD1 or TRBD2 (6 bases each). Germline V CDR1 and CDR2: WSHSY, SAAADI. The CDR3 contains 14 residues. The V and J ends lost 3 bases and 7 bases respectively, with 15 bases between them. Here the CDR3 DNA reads TGCGCCAGCAGTGAAGGTGGGGGGCCGGTGACCCAGTACTTC. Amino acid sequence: CASSEGGGPVTQYF.

This CDR3 is CASSLGLAGKETQYF. The CDR3 coding sequence is TGTGCCAGCAGCTTGGGGCTAGCGGGGAAAGAGACCCAGTACTTC. The rearrangement uses TRBV5-4 and TRBJ2-7, with TRBD2 identical over 9 bases. The J call is uncertain, as TRBJ2-5 better fits the DNA end. Germline CDR1 reads SGHNT; CDR2 reads YYREEE (reference sequence). The CDR3 runs to 15 residues.

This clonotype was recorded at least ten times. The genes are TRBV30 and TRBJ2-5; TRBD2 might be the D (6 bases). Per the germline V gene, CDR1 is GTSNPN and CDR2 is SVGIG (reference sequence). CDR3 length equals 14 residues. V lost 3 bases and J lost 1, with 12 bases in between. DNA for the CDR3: TGTGCCTGGAGGGAGGCGGGACCCCAAGAGACCCAGTACTTC. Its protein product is CAWREAGPQETQYF.

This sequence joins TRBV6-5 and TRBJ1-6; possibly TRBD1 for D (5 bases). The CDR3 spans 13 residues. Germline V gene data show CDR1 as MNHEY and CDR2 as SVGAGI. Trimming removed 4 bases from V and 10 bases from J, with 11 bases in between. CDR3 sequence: CASSSGTRSPLHF. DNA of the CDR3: TGTGCCAGCAGTTCTGGGACCCGGTCACCCCTCCACTTT.

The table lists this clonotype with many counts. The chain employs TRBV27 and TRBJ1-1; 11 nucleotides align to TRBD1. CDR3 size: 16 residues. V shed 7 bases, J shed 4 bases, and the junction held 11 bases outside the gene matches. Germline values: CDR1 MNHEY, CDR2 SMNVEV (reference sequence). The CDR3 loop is CASTPPDRGLGTEAFF. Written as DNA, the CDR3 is TGTGCCAGCACCCCGCCGGACAGGGGGCTCGGCACTGAAGCTTTCTTT.

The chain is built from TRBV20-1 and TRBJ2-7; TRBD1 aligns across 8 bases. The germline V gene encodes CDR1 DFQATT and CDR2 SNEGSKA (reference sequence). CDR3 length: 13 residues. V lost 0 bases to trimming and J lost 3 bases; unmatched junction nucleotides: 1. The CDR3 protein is CSAREGQDYEQYF. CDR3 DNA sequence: TGCAGTGCTAGAGAGGGACAGGACTACGAGCAGTACTTC.

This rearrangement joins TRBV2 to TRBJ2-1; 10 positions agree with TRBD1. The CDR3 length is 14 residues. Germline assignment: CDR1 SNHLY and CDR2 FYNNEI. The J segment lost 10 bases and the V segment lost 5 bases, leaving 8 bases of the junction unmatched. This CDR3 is CASSRTGGSGEQFF. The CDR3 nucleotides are TGTGCCAGCAGTCGGACAGGGGGGTCCGGAGAGCAGTTCTTC.

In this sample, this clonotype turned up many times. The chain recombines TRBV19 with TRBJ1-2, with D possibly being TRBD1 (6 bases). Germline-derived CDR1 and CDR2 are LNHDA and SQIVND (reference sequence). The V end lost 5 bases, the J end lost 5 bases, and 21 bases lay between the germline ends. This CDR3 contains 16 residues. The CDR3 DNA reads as TGTGCCAGTAGTCAAGGCACAGGGAAGAATCCATATGGCTACACCTTC. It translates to CASSQGTGKNPYGYTF. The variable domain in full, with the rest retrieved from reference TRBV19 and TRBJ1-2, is DGGITQSPKYLFRKEGQNVTLSCEQNLNHDAMYWYRQDPGQGLRLIYYSQIVNDFQKGDIAEGYSVSREKKESFPLTVTSAQKNPTAFYLCASSQGTGKNPYGYTFGSGTRLTVV.

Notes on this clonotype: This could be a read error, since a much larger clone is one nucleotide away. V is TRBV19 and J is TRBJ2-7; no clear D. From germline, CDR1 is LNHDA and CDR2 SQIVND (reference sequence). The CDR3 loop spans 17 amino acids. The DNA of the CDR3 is TGTGCCAATAGTATAGTAAGAGGAGCGTCAAGCTCCTACGAGCAGTACTTC. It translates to CANSIVRGASSSYEQYF.